Reported below is one TCR beta chain. This sample is drawn from a study of breast tumors, draining lymph nodes, adjacent tissues. The CDR3 sequence is 15 residues long. Germline CDR1 is SGHKS and CDR2 is YYEKEE (reference sequence). After removal of 4 bases from V and 6 bases from J, the junction contained 8 bases not matched to a gene. Samples came from axillary lymph nodes draining the breast cancer. TCRdb used MiXCR to reprocess the multiplex PCR reads, holding one entry per CDR3 protein. This sample carries 75,000 to 100,000 distinct CDR3 sequences, roughly 19% of them seen once, and the ten largest clones take 2% to 3%.

The source is a female donor with breast cancer. Some clones in this sample may be carry-over from other donors' samples. V is TRBV5-5 and J is TRBJ2-2, with TRBD1 matching over 8 bases. Material for sequencing was axillary lymph node tissue. The CDR3 DNA reads as TGTGCCAGCAGCATCGGACAGGGAGTGGCCGGGGAGCTGTTTTTT. Translated: CASSIGQGVAGELFF.